This TCR beta chain stems from a study of blood T cell repertoires in COVID-19. Measured with immunoSEQ multiplex PCR; TCRdb has only the in-frame clones, and not every one. The sample includes about 300,000 clones, more than 70% of them seen just once. Germline lookup yields CDR1 LGHDT and CDR2 YNNKEL (reference sequence). Deletions cut 0 bases from V and 2 bases from J, with 10 bases between. The CDR3 sequence is 15 residues long. V usage is TRBV3-1 (or the pseudogene TRBV3-2) and J usage is TRBJ1-2; a weak D match, TRBD1 (6 bases). The sample comprised peripheral blood. This receptor was obtained from a woman in her thirties who had recovered from COVID-19. The CDR3 sequence is CASSQERTGNYGYTF. CDR3 coding DNA: TGTGCCAGCAGCCAAGAAAGAACAGGGAACTATGGCTACACCTTC.